One and the same sample provided the 10 T cell receptor beta chains below, sequenced in a study of T-cell reconstitution after alpha-beta-depleted transplantation in children (dated by TCRdb to about 2016). Libraries came from PCR. TCRdb records Illumina HiSeq 2500 as the sequencer. Molecular barcoding was employed in the preparation of TCR libraries, with unique molecular identifiers being used to normalize TCRbeta repertoire quantification. The public reads were reanalyzed by TCRdb: fastp trimming at Q25, MiXCR alignment, in-frame beta chains only. Here each entry gathers all rows of one CDR3 protein and keeps the most common genes and DNA. Present in this sample are about 360,000 distinct CDR3 sequences, about an eighth of which were seen just once. 4% to 5.5% of the sample belongs to the ten largest clones. The sample was PBMCs, taken from the stem cell graft. The receptors were sampled from a human donor who donated a stem cell graft to a child with Fanconi anemia.

The chain combines TRBV18 with TRBJ2-1; maybe TRBD1 (6 bases). Germline CDR1 is KGHSH and CDR2 is LQKENI. The germline V and J ends were trimmed by 1 base and 8 bases, with 12 bases remaining between them. The CDR3 totals 14 residues. The CDR3 loop reads CASSPRDMDYEQFF. The DNA of the CDR3 is TGTGCCAGCTCACCACGGGACATGGACTATGAGCAGTTCTTC.

The CDR3 DNA sequence: TGTGCCAGCAGCTTAGAACGGCGCCAGGGGCGTAAAGCTTTCTTT. Its translation: CASSLERRQGRKAFF. V is TRBV5-8 and J is TRBJ1-1; the D gene is possibly TRBD1 (6 bases). The CDR3 has 15 residues. Germline CDR1 reads SGHTS; CDR2 reads YDEGEE. The V end was cut by 2 bases, the J end by 9 bases, with 20 bases between.

V usage is TRBV7-9 and J usage is TRBJ2-3; TRBD2 matches 7 bases. The germline V gene has CDR1 SEHNR and CDR2 FQNEAQ (reference sequence). The CDR3 has 12 residues. Germline trimming cut 11 bases from V and 2 bases from J; bases unmatched to any gene: 4. CDR3 protein: CALGGTTDTQYF. The CDR3, as DNA: TGTGCCCTGGGGGGGACCACAGATACGCAGTATTTT.

At least ten counts were recorded for this clonotype. CDR3 in amino acids: CSAKHGDEQFF. Here the CDR3 DNA reads TGCAGCGCCAAACACGGAGATGAGCAGTTCTTC. The chain carries TRBV29-1 and TRBJ2-1; no firm D call. The V gene lost 7 bases and the J gene lost 8 bases, with 12 bases spanning the gap. The CDR3 extends over 11 amino acids. Germline V gene data show CDR1 as SQVTM and CDR2 as ANQGSEA.

The chain links TRBV5-1 to TRBJ2-3; D uncertain. The V end was cut by 1 base, the J end by 1 base, with 10 bases between. CDR1 is SGHRS, CDR2 YFSETQ, per germline. The CDR3 is 15 amino acids. CDR3 residues: CASSLTNLGTDTQYF. In DNA form, the CDR3 reads TGCGCCAGCAGCTTGACAAACCTCGGCACAGATACGCAGTATTTT. Combining the CDR3 with reference TRBV5-1 and TRBJ2-3 gives the whole variable domain KAGVTQTPRYLIKTRGQQVTLSCSPISGHRSVSWYQQTPGQGLQFLFEYFSETQRNKGNFPGRFSGRQFSNSRSEMNVSTLELGDSALYLCASSLTNLGTDTQYFGPGTRLTVL.

In its sample, this clonotype was seen many times. CDR3 DNA: TGCAGTGCTTCCGGGCTTTATGAAGAGACCCAGTACTTC. Translation gives CSASGLYEETQYF. V and J are TRBV20-1 and TRBJ2-5; D unresolved. Germline V gene data show CDR1 as DFQATT and CDR2 as SNEGSKA (reference sequence). V was clipped by 5 bases and J by 3 bases, with 13 bases between them. The CDR3 runs 13 residues.

This clonotype turned up a few times. The DNA for the CDR3 is TGTGCCAGCAGTCCCGGACTAGCGGCTCCCCCAGATACGCAGTATTTT. As protein: CASSPGLAAPPDTQYF. The gene calls are TRBV27 and TRBJ2-3; 10 positions match TRBD2. V was pared by 5 bases and J by 4 bases, with 9 bases of the junction left unmatched. The CDR3 covers 16 residues. Germline CDR1 reads MNHEY; CDR2 reads SMNVEV (reference sequence).

This clonotype was detected only a few times. V is TRBV4-3 and J is TRBJ1-4; D perhaps matches TRBD1 (5 bases). The germline V and J ends were trimmed by 5 bases and 8 bases, with 15 bases remaining between them. Germline CDR1 is LGHNA and CDR2 is YSLEER. The CDR3 totals 14 residues. The CDR3 protein is CASSDRGDGEKLFF. In DNA form, the CDR3 reads TGCGCCAGCAGCGACCGGGGGGACGGAGAAAAACTGTTTTTT.

This clonotype was detected only a few times. The gene calls are TRBV6-4 and TRBJ2-3; 9 bases are shared with TRBD2. Trimming took 3 bases from V and 7 from J; bases not matched to a gene: 11. The CDR3 has 16 amino acids. Germline V lookup: CDR1 MRHNA, CDR2 SNTAGT. CDR3 residues: CASSEGRAGGPNTQYF. DNA of the CDR3: TGTGCCAGCAGTGAAGGACGAGCGGGGGGCCCAAATACGCAGTATTTT.

This clonotype was seen many times. The CDR3 nucleotides read TGTGCCAGCAGCCTAGATCAAACCCTCTCCTACGAGCAGTACTTC. It translates to CASSLDQTLSYEQYF. The gene calls are TRBV7-2 and TRBJ2-7; D ambiguous. The CDR3 extends over 15 amino acids. Germline CDR1 SGHTA, CDR2 FQGNSA. The ends were cut back, 5 bases at V and 0 bases at J, with 14 bases in the middle.